The 8 T cell receptor beta chains given below trace back to one sample, sequenced in a study of cytomegalovirus exposure and HLA in healthy donors. The study ran its PCR with 60 Vbeta and 13 Jbeta primers. Sequencing used immunoSEQ multiplex PCR; TCRdb keeps in-frame clones, though not all of them. Seen here are 110,000 to 150,000 clones, roughly 10% observed once, and the top ten hold less than 2%. Sample: PBMCs. All receptors come from a man in his fifties or sixties in good health and CMV-seronegative.

This clone was recorded a few times. The chain combines TRBV28 with TRBJ1-1; TRBD1 might be the D (5 bases). V gave up 3 bases and J gave up 6 bases, with 17 bases separating them. Germline CDR1 is MDHEN and CDR2 is SYDVKM. The CDR3 runs to 15 residues. The CDR3 loop reads CASSFLGGGSPEAFF. DNA for the CDR3: TGTGCCAGCAGTTTTTTGGGGGGGGGTAGCCCTGAAGCTTTCTTT.

The chain combines TRBV11-2 with TRBJ1-2; D is possibly TRBD1 (5 bases). Germline V lookup: CDR1 SGHAT, CDR2 FQNNGV. This CDR3 region has 14 residues. V gave up 5 bases and J gave up 4 bases, with 14 bases separating them. CDR3 residues: CASSTSGAFYGYTF. CDR3 bases: TGTGCCAGCAGCACCAGCGGGGCATTCTATGGCTACACCTTC.

The chain joins TRBV6-5 to TRBJ2-5; TRBD2 matches at 8 bases. Germline lookup yields CDR1 MNHEY and CDR2 SVGAGI. V shed 6 bases, J shed 7 bases, and the junction held 1 base outside the gene matches. This CDR3 spans 11 amino acids. The CDR3 DNA is TGTGCCAGCAGCCGGGAGGGGACCCAGTACTTC. This translates into CASSREGTQYF.

This rearrangement joins TRBV5-1 to TRBJ2-7; tentative D call: TRBD2 (5 bases). This CDR3 has 15 residues. Trimming took 1 base from V and 5 from J, leaving 16 bases between them. Germline V gene lookup returns CDR1 SGHRS and CDR2 YFSETQ. The CDR3, as DNA: TGCGCCAGCAGCTTGATCTCGGGGAATTCCAACGAGCAGTACTTC. Its translation: CASSLISGNSNEQYF.

This clone was observed a handful of times. This chain uses TRBV19 with TRBJ2-1, with 9 bases fitting TRBD2. CDR3 length equals 15 residues. Germline CDR1 reads LNHDA; CDR2 reads SQIVND (reference sequence). With V trimmed by 8 bases and J by 4 bases, 9 bases remained unmatched. CDR3: CASSGAGGKYNEQFF. The CDR3, as DNA: TGTGCCAGTTCAGGGGCGGGAGGGAAGTACAATGAGCAGTTCTTC. The entire variable domain, with the rest obtained from reference TRBV19 and TRBJ2-1, is as follows: DGGITQSPKYLFRKEGQNVTLSCEQNLNHDAMYWYRQDPGQGLRLIYYSQIVNDFQKGDIAEGYSVSREKKESFPLTVTSAQKNPTAFYLCASSGAGGKYNEQFFGPGTRLTVL.

This clone turned up a few times. The chain employs TRBV30 and TRBJ1-2, with 8 nucleotides matching TRBD1. The CDR3 has 15 residues. V lost 5 bases to trimming and J lost 2 bases; unmatched junction nucleotides: 10. From germline, CDR1 is GTSNPN and CDR2 SVGIG (reference sequence). As DNA, the CDR3 is TGTGCCTGGGGACAGGGTTTCCCCACCAACTATGGCTACACCTTC. It translates to CAWGQGFPTNYGYTF.

This clone was seen only a few times. V is TRBV1 and J is TRBJ2-7; the table's D call, TRBD2, was not checked against the DNA. TRBV1 is a listed pseudogene. CDR3 length: 15 amino acids. The DNA of the CDR3 is TGCACCAGCACCCAGGTAGTCACTAGCGGCTACGAGCAGTACTTC. This translates into CTSTQVVTSGYEQYF.

This clone appeared a few times. The chain couples TRBV30 to TRBJ2-3, with TRBD2 matching 15 bases. V dropped 3 bases and J dropped 4; count of bases not matched to a gene: 2. Germline V gene data show CDR1 as GTSNPN and CDR2 as SVGIG (reference sequence). This CDR3 contains 15 residues. The CDR3 sequence: CAWSRTSGRADTQYF. The CDR3 bases are TGTGCCTGGAGCCGGACTAGCGGGAGGGCAGATACGCAGTATTTT.